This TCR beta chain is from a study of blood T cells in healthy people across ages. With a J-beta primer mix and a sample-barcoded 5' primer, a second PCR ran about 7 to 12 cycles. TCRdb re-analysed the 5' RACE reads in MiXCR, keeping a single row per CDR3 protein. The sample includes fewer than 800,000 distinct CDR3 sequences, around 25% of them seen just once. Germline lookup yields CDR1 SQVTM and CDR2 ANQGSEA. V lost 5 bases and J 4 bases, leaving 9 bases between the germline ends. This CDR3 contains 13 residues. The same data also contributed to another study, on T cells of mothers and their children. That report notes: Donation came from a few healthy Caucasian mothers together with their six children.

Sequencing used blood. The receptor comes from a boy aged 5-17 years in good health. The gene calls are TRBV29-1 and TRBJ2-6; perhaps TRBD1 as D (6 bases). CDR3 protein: CSVTGSGANVLTF. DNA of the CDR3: TGCAGCGTTACAGGGTCAGGGGCCAACGTCCTGACTTTC. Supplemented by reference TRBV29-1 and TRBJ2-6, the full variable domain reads SAVISQKPSRDICQRGTSLTIQCQVDSQVTMMFWYRQQPGQSLTLIATANQGSEATYESGFVIDKFPISRPNLTFSTLTVSNMSPEDSSIYLCSVTGSGANVLTFGAGSRLTVL.